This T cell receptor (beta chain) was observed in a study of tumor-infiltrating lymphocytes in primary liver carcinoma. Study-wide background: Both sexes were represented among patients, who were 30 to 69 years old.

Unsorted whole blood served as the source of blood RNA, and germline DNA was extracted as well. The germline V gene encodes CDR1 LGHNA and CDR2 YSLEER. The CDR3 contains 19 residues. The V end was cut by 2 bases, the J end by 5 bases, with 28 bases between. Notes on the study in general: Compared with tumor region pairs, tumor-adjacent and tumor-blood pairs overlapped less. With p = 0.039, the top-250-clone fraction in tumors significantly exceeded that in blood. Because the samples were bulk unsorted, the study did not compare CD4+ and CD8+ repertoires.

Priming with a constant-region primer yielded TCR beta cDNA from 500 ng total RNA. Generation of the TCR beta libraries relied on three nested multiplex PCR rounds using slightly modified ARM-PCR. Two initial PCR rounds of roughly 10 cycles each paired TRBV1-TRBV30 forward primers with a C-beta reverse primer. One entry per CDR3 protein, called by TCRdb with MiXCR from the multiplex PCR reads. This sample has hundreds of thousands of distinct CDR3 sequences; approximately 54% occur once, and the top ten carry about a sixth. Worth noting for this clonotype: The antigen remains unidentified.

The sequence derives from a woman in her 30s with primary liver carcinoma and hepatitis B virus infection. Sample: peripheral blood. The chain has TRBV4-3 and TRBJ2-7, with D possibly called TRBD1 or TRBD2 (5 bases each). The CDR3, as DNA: TGCGCCAGCAGCCAAACCCGGGGCCAGCCCACCTTACCTTTCCACGAGCAGTACTTC. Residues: CASSQTRGQPTLPFHEQYF.